This note documents a single T cell receptor (beta chain) sequence. This sample is drawn from a study of cytomegalovirus exposure and HLA in healthy donors. The CDR3 loop spans 11 amino acids. CDR1 is DFQATT, CDR2 SNEGSKA, per germline (reference sequence). Trimming pared 0 bases from V and 6 bases from J, leaving 5 bases between. 60 Vbeta and 13 Jbeta primers were used in PCR. Data came from immunoSEQ multiplex PCR; TCRdb stores just in-frame clones and leaves some out. Altogether about 120,000 clones are present, about three quarters being singletons, with the ten largest covering about 2.5%. The gene calls are TRBV20-1 and TRBJ1-2; the D is unclear. The receptor was derived from a female donor in good health and CMV-seronegative. The specimen was PBMCs. CDR3 region: CSARDVNGYTF. The CDR3 DNA is TGCAGTGCTAGAGATGTCAATGGCTACACCTTC.